This record concerns one TCR beta chain sequence. A much larger clonotype is one base distant, so this may be a read error. For repertoire sequencing, the TCR beta CDR3 regions were amplified from RNA transcripts. HTBI primers were employed in first-round RT-PCR, then a second-round multiplex PCR followed. TCRdb ran MiXCR on the multiplex PCR reads and lists one entry per CDR3 protein. The sample lists some 380,000 distinct CDR3 sequences; 15% were seen once. This CDR3 comprises 15 residues. Looked up from germline, CDR1 is MNHNS and CDR2 is SASEGT. This sample was included in a study of Graves' ophthalmopathy and Graves' hyperthyroidism.

The J gene is TRBJ1-5, the V gene TRBV6-1; possible D gene TRBD1, 6 bases. The clonotype originates from a woman between 18 and 30 years old with stable Graves' hyperthyroidism. The source material was peripheral blood. The CDR3 nucleotides are TGTGCCAGCAGGAACAGGGTAGATCAAAATCAGCCCCAGCAGTTT. It codes for CASRNRVDQNQPQQF.